Listed here is a single T cell receptor beta chain. Trimming removed 4 bases from V and 5 bases from J, with 11 bases in between. The germline CDR1 and CDR2 sequences are SQVTM and ANQGSEA. CDR3 size: 12 residues. Here immunoSEQ multiplex PCR was the method, and the copy in TCRdb shows in-frame clones only, minus some. The table includes approximately 59,000 clones, 90% to 95% detected once. The data were obtained in a study of T cell changes during pregnancy in multiple sclerosis. This TCR came from a female donor with multiple sclerosis, enrolled in a pregnancy study. The chain carries TRBV29-1 and TRBJ2-5; D not resolved. The sequences come from CD4+ T cells from peripheral blood mononuclear cells, collected before pregnancy. The CDR3 DNA is TGCAGCGTTGCCTTAGTGGTGGAGACCCAGTACTTC. Encoded protein: CSVALVVETQYF.